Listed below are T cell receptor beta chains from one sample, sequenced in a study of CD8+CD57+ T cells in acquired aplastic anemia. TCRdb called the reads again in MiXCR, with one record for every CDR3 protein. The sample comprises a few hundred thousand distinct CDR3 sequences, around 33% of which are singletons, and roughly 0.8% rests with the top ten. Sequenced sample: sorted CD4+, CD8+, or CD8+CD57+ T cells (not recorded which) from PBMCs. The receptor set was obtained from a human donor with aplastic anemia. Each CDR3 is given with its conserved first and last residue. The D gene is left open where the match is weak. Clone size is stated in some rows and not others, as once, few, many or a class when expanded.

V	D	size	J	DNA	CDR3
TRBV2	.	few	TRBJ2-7	TGTGCCAGCAGTTACGGGGGTAGGACCTACGAGCAGTACTTC	CASSYGGRTYEQYF
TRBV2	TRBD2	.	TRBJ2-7	TGTGCCAGCAGTGAAGCTGGGACTAGCGCCTACGAGCAGTACTTC	CASSEAGTSAYEQYF
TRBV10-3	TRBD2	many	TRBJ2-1	TGTGCCACCGATACTAGCGGGGTTAACAATGAGCAGTTCTTC	CATDTSGVNNEQFF
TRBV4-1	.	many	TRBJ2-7	TGCGCCAGCAGCCAAGAAGCTAGGTACGAGCAGTACTTC	CASSQEARYEQYF
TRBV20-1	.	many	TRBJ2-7	TGCAGTGCCCCCTCGGGATACTACGAGCAGTACTTC	CSAPSGYYEQYF
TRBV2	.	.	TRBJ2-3	TGTGCCAGCAGTTACTTGAGGGGCACAGATACGCAGTATTTT	CASSYLRGTDTQYF
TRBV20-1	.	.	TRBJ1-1	TGCAGTGCTGGCGGCAGGAACACTGAAGCTTTCTTT	CSAGGRNTEAFF
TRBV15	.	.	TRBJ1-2	TGTGCCACCAGCACCCCTACTACAGGGAACTATGGCTACACCTTC	CATSTPTTGNYGYTF
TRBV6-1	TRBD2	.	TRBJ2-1	TGTGCCAGCAGGGAGACTAGCGGGGACCCTCATGAGCAGTTCTTC	CASRETSGDPHEQFF
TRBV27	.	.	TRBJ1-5	TGTGCCAGCAGTTCCCCGACTAGCAATCAGCCCCAGCATTTT	CASSSPTSNQPQHF
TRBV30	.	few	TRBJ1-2	TGTGCCTGGAGTATGAGTTATGGCTACACCTTC	CAWSMSYGYTF
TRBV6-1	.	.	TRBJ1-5	TGTGCCACCGCCCAGGATGTTAATCAGCCCCAGCATTTT	CATAQDVNQPQHF
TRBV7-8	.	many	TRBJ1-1	TGTGCCAGCAGCTTAAACATTGGGGACACTGAAGCTTTCTTT	CASSLNIGDTEAFF
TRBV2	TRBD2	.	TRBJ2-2	TGTGCCAGCAAGAGGGCGGGAGGTAACCCCACCGGGGAGCTGTTTTTT	CASKRAGGNPTGELFF
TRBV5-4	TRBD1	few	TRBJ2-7	TGTGCCAGCAGCTTTACAGGGGCGGGTCAGTACTTC	CASSFTGAGQYF
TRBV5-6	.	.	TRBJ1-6	TGTGCCAACAGCTTCGGGGGTCGGACACCCCTCCACTTT	CANSFGGRTPLHF
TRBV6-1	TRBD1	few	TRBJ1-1	TGTGCCAGCACCGAGACGACAGGGAGGTGGACTGAAGCTTCCTTT	CASTETTGRWTEASF
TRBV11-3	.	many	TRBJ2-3	TGTGCCAGCAGCTTAAGGAACACAGATACGCAGTATTTT	CASSLRNTDTQYF
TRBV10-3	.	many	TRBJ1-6	TGTGCCAGCAGTGAACGGGTGGGGGGTTCACCCCTCCACTTT	CASSERVGGSPLHF
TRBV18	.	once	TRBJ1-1	TGTGCCAGCTCACCAGTGGGAACTGAAGCTTTCTTT	CASSPVGTEAFF
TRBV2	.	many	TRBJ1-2	TGTGCCAGCAGCCCCGAGACAGGATCGTACGGCTACACCTTC	CASSPETGSYGYTF